Listed here is a single TCR beta chain. The target antigen is unknown. Vbeta (60) and Jbeta (13) primers were used in the PCR. Sequencing was performed with immunoSEQ multiplex PCR; in TCRdb, only in-frame clones are kept and a portion is missing. Among 130,000 to 150,000 clones listed, about 84% were seen once. This entry comes from a study of cytomegalovirus exposure and HLA in healthy donors. The CDR3 is 13 residues long. Per the germline V gene, CDR1 is MGHDK and CDR2 is SYGVNS. V gave up 7 bases and J gave up 4 bases, with 11 bases separating them. Whole-study results and caveats: Earlier analysis found most TCR beta V segments productive about 87% or about 30% of the time.

The V call is TRBV25-1, the J call TRBJ1-3; D may be TRBD1 (5 bases). The receptor was isolated from a woman aged 18-35 years in good health and CMV-seropositive. The sample was PBMCs. This CDR3 reads CASTGSYGNTIYF. The CDR3 DNA is TGTGCCAGCACAGGGTCATACGGAAACACCATATATTTT.